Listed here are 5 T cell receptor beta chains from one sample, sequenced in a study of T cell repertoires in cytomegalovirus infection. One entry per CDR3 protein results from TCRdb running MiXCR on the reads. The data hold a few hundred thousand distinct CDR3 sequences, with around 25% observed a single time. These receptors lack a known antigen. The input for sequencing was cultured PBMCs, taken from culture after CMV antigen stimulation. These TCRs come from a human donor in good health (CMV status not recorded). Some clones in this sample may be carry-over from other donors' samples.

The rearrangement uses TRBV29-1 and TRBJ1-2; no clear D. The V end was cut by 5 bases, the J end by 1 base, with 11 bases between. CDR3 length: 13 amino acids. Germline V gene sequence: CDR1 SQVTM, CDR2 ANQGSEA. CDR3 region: CSVRPDLNYGYTF. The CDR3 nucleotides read TGCAGCGTTCGACCTGACCTTAACTATGGCTACACCTTC. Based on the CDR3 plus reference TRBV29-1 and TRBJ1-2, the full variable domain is SAVISQKPSRDICQRGTSLTIQCQVDSQVTMMFWYRQQPGQSLTLIATANQGSEATYESGFVIDKFPISRPNLTFSTLTVSNMSPEDSSIYLCSVRPDLNYGYTFGSGTRLTVV.

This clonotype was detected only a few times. In nucleotides, the CDR3 is TGCGCCAGCAAGACATTTAGTAATGAAAAACTGTTTTTT. It specifies CASKTFSNEKLFF. The chain links TRBV4-1 to TRBJ1-4; D remains unclear. CDR1 and CDR2 from the germline V gene are MGHRA and YSYEKL. V dropped 7 bases and J dropped 4 bases, with 10 bases sitting between them. This CDR3 contains 13 residues.

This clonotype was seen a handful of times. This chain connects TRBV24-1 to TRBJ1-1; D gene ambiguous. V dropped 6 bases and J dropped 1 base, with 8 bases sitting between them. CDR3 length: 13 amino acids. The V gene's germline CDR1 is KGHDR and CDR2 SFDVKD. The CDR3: CATSPGRNTEAFF. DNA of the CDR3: TGTGCCACCAGTCCGGGAAGGAACACTGAAGCTTTCTTT.

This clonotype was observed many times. The CDR3 loop is CASSFDPGLAHHYEQYF. In DNA form, the CDR3 reads TGTGCCAGCAGCTTTGATCCGGGACTAGCCCATCACTACGAGCAGTACTTC. The chain combines TRBV7-2 with TRBJ2-7; 9 bases match TRBD2. The CDR3 is 17 residues long. J gave up 3 bases and V 3 bases, and 12 bases lay outside the gene matches. The germline CDR1 and CDR2 sequences are SGHTA and FQGNSA.

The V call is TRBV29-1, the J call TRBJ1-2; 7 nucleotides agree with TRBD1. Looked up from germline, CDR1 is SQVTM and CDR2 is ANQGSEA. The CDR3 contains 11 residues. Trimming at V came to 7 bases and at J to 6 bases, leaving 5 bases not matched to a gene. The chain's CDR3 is CSDQGGDGYTF. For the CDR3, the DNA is TGCAGCGACCAAGGGGGCGATGGCTACACCTTC.